The rows below give T cell receptor beta chains drawn from one sample of a study of T cell responses to AZD1222 COVID-19 vaccine. The table came from immunoSEQ multiplex PCR; TCRdb's copy has only in-frame clones and leaves some out. Of around 190,000 clones listed, 90% to 95% are singletons. The specimen was peripheral blood, collected 28 days after the second AZD1222 dose. These receptors all stem from an adult who received the AZD1222 COVID-19 vaccine. CDR3s include the opening cysteine and the closing phenylalanine or tryptophan. D genes are given only for firm matches. Clone size is given for some rows only: seen once, a few or many times, or a class if the clone is expanded.

>TRBV29-1|TRBJ2-3|14|-|-
TGCAGCGTTGACGCAGGGAGAGGCACAGATACGCAGTATTTT
CSVDAGRGTDTQYF
>TRBV6-5|TRBJ1-5|13|-|-
TGTGCCAGCAGATACAGGGTTGGGCAGCCCCAGCATTTT
CASRYRVGQPQHF
>TRBV15|TRBJ2-7|17|-|TRBD2
TGTGCCACCAGCAAGGGAAGACTAGCGGGGGGGCCCCACGAGCAGTACTTC
CATSKGRLAGGPHEQYF
>TRBV5-1|TRBJ1-4|14|-|-
TGCGCCAGCAGCTTGGGACAGGAAAATGAAAAACTGTTTTTT
CASSLGQENEKLFF
>TRBV7-3|TRBJ2-1|18|once|TRBD1
TGTGCCAGCAGCTTAAGCGCGCCGGGACAGGGGGCGCGAAATGAGCAGTTCTTC
CASSLSAPGQGARNEQFF
>TRBV5-1|TRBJ2-2|16|-|-
TGCGCCAGCAGCTTGGTACCCTCAAAGGGGTCCGGGGAGCTGTTTTTT
CASSLVPSKGSGELFF
>TRBV3-1/TRBV3-2|TRBJ1-2|15|-|TRBD1
TGTGCCAGCAGCCCCTCCGGGACAGGAACCTATGGCTACACCTTC
CASSPSGTGTYGYTF
>TRBV19|TRBJ1-6|15|once|-
TGTGCCAGTAGTAGCCGGGACGACAGGACCTCACCCCTCCACTTT
CASSSRDDRTSPLHF
>TRBV5-4|TRBJ2-3|15|-|-
TGTGCCAGCAGCTTGGGAGGGGGGGATCCAGATACGCAGTATTTT
CASSLGGGDPDTQYF
>TRBV2|TRBJ2-3|11|-|-
TGTGCCTACCGAAGGGGCAGGCAGCAGTATTTT
CAYRRGRQQYF
>TRBV11-3|TRBJ1-3|15|-|-
TGTGCCAGCAGCTTAGGTAGCGGTACTGGAAACACCATATATTTT
CASSLGSGTGNTIYF
>TRBV5-1|TRBJ2-7|14|-|-
TGCGCCAGCAGCTTGGTCCAGGCGCCATACGAGCAGTACTTC
CASSLVQAPYEQYF
>TRBV7-3|TRBJ2-6|18|-|TRBD1
TGTGCCAGCAGCGTCTCCGGGACAGGGGGCCCTGGGGCCAACGTCCTGACTTTC
CASSVSGTGGPGANVLTF
>TRBV27|TRBJ2-3|12|-|-
TGTGCCAGCAGTCCGAGTCCAGATACGCAGTATTTT
CASSPSPDTQYF
>TRBV4-1|TRBJ2-7|17|-|-
TGCGCCAGCAGCCAAGATGCGCGAGGGCACAGTTCCTACGAGCAGTACTTC
CASSQDARGHSSYEQYF
>TRBV7-9|TRBJ2-1|17|-|-
TGTGCCAGCAGCCCCTTCAGGAGGGACGGGAACTACAATGAGCAGTTCTTC
CASSPFRRDGNYNEQFF
>TRBV27|TRBJ1-5|14|-|-
TGTGCCAGCAGTTTAAGACATCAAGATCAGCCCCAGCATTTT
CASSLRHQDQPQHF
>TRBV4-3|TRBJ1-6|15|-|-
TGCGCCAGCAGCCAAGAATCGATGAGTGGTTCACCCCTCCACTTT
CASSQESMSGSPLHF
>TRBV4-3|TRBJ1-2|13|-|-
TGCGCCAGCAGCCAAGGGGGAGCCTATGGCTACACCTTC
CASSQGGAYGYTF
>TRBV19|TRBJ1-1|14|-|TRBD1
TGTGCCAGTAGTATGGGACAGGGGAACACTGAAGCTTTCTTT
CASSMGQGNTEAFF
>TRBV28|TRBJ1-5|15|-|-
TGTGCCAGCAGTTTATCTGGGGGCCGGAATCAGCCCCAGCATTTT
CASSLSGGRNQPQHF
>TRBV12-5|TRBJ2-1|14|-|TRBD1
TGTGCTAGTAGGACCGGGACAGGGGTTTCTGAGCAGTTCTTC
CASRTGTGVSEQFF
>TRBV5-6|TRBJ2-7|12|-|-
TGTGCCAGCAGCTACGACTCCGACGAGCAGTACTTC
CASSYDSDEQYF
>TRBV27|TRBJ1-2|14|-|TRBD1
TGTGCCAGCAGTCATGCCCCCCAGGGGGTTGGCTACACCTTC
CASSHAPQGVGYTF
>TRBV19|TRBJ2-7|14|-|-
TGTGCCAGTACCAAGACCGGGACAAACTACGAGCAGTACTTC
CASTKTGTNYEQYF
>TRBV5-8|TRBJ2-4|14|-|TRBD2
TGTGCCAGCAGGGGGGGGATAGCCAAAAACATTCAGTACTTC
CASRGGIAKNIQYF
>TRBV5-1|TRBJ1-5|13|-|-
TGCGCCAGCAGTCAAGGCGGAGGCCAGCCCCAGCATTTT
CASSQGGGQPQHF
>TRBV6-5|TRBJ1-1|14|-|-
TGTGCCAGCAGTATCTCCGGGATGAACACTGAAGCTTTCTTT
CASSISGMNTEAFF
>TRBV7-9|TRBJ1-2|13|few|-
TGTGCCAGCAGCTCGACAGCCCCCTATGGCTACACCTTC
CASSSTAPYGYTF